The rows below give T cell receptor beta chains drawn from one sample of a study of blood T cell repertoires in COVID-19. TCRdb's copy holds only in-frame clones and misses some; the assay was immunoSEQ multiplex PCR. In the table there are 200,000 to 250,000 clones, approximately 89% of which are singletons. The sample was peripheral blood. The receptors were gathered from a woman aged 40 to 50 with acute or convalescent COVID-19. CDR3s include the opening cysteine and the closing phenylalanine or tryptophan. D genes are given only for firm matches. Clone sizes are given selectively: once, few, many, or a class where the clone is expanded.

v_call: TRBV24-1; j_call: TRBJ1-5; d_call: NA; clone_size: NA; cdr3_aa: CAAGGQYNQPQHF; cdr3_nt: TGTGCCGCCGGTGGGCAGTACAATCAGCCCCAGCATTTT
v_call: TRBV5-5; j_call: TRBJ1-6; d_call: NA; clone_size: NA; cdr3_aa: CASSSSFLFDSFVNSPLHF; cdr3_nt: TGTGCCAGCAGCTCGAGTTTCCTTTTTGACAGTTTTGTGAATTCACCCCTCCACTTT
v_call: TRBV5-1; j_call: TRBJ1-2; d_call: NA; clone_size: few; cdr3_aa: CASSLGGPGSYGYTF; cdr3_nt: TGCGCCAGCAGCTTGGGAGGTCCAGGGTCCTATGGCTACACCTTC
v_call: TRBV5-1; j_call: TRBJ1-4; d_call: NA; clone_size: NA; cdr3_aa: CASRRLNEKLFF; cdr3_nt: TGCGCCAGCAGGCGCCTTAATGAAAAACTGTTTTTT
v_call: TRBV2; j_call: TRBJ1-2; d_call: NA; clone_size: NA; cdr3_aa: CAPKGQTDYGYTF; cdr3_nt: TGTGCCCCAAAAGGACAGACGGACTATGGCTACACCTTC
v_call: TRBV7-8; j_call: TRBJ1-6; d_call: NA; clone_size: NA; cdr3_aa: CASSRTSNNSPLHF; cdr3_nt: TGTGCCAGCAGCCGTACGAGTAATAATTCACCCCTCCACTTT
v_call: TRBV11-2; j_call: TRBJ2-2; d_call: NA; clone_size: NA; cdr3_aa: CASSSGQSTGELFF; cdr3_nt: TGTGCCAGCAGCAGTGGACAGTCCACCGGGGAGCTGTTTTTT
v_call: TRBV18; j_call: TRBJ1-6; d_call: TRBD1; clone_size: NA; cdr3_aa: CASSPGQGFAGSPLHF; cdr3_nt: TGTGCCAGCTCACCTGGACAGGGGTTCGCTGGTTCACCCCTCCACTTT
v_call: TRBV7-8; j_call: TRBJ1-2; d_call: NA; clone_size: NA; cdr3_aa: CASSLPGEFGYGYTF; cdr3_nt: TGTGCCAGCAGCTTACCTGGAGAGTTTGGCTATGGCTACACCTTC
v_call: TRBV3-1/TRBV3-2; j_call: TRBJ2-5; d_call: NA; clone_size: NA; cdr3_aa: CASRGGQETQYF; cdr3_nt: TGTGCCAGCAGGGGAGGTCAAGAGACCCAGTACTTC
v_call: TRBV11-2; j_call: TRBJ1-1; d_call: NA; clone_size: NA; cdr3_aa: CASSLDPRGNTEAFF; cdr3_nt: TGTGCCAGCAGCTTAGATCCAAGGGGCAACACTGAAGCTTTCTTT
v_call: TRBV10-2; j_call: TRBJ2-2; d_call: TRBD2; clone_size: NA; cdr3_aa: CASSETSGGAGGELFF; cdr3_nt: TGCGCCAGCAGTGAAACTAGCGGGGGGGCCGGCGGGGAGCTGTTTTTT
v_call: TRBV2; j_call: TRBJ2-3; d_call: TRBD2; clone_size: NA; cdr3_aa: CASSEGRLAGDSTDTQYF; cdr3_nt: TGTGCCAGCAGTGAAGGGAGACTAGCGGGGGACTCCACAGATACGCAGTATTTT
v_call: TRBV19; j_call: TRBJ2-2; d_call: TRBD1; clone_size: NA; cdr3_aa: CASSIGSRGSGELFF; cdr3_nt: TGTGCCAGTAGTATAGGATCCAGGGGGTCCGGGGAGCTGTTTTTT
v_call: TRBV6-1; j_call: TRBJ1-4; d_call: NA; clone_size: NA; cdr3_aa: CASSAPRLQLRHEKLFF; cdr3_nt: TGTGCCAGCAGTGCCCCCCGACTACAGTTACGACATGAAAAACTGTTTTTT
v_call: TRBV29-1; j_call: TRBJ1-5; d_call: TRBD1; clone_size: NA; cdr3_aa: CSVGEGAGQPQHF; cdr3_nt: TGCAGCGTTGGAGAGGGGGCGGGTCAGCCCCAGCATTTT
v_call: TRBV25-1; j_call: TRBJ1-2; d_call: NA; clone_size: NA; cdr3_aa: CASRGLGGPLDPYGYTF; cdr3_nt: TGTGCCAGCAGGGGCTTGGGGGGGCCCCTGGACCCTTATGGCTACACCTTC
v_call: TRBV24-1; j_call: TRBJ1-1; d_call: NA; clone_size: NA; cdr3_aa: CATSDLWQGEAFF; cdr3_nt: TGTGCCACCAGTGATTTGTGGCAGGGTGAAGCTTTCTTT
v_call: TRBV7-8; j_call: TRBJ1-1; d_call: NA; clone_size: NA; cdr3_aa: CASSPDRLFLNTEAFF; cdr3_nt: TGTGCCAGCAGCCCAGACAGGCTTTTTCTTAACACTGAAGCTTTCTTT
v_call: TRBV5-1; j_call: TRBJ1-2; d_call: NA; clone_size: once; cdr3_aa: CASSSGNGYTF; cdr3_nt: TGCGCCAGCAGTTCAGGGAATGGCTACACCTTC
v_call: TRBV9; j_call: TRBJ1-2; d_call: NA; clone_size: NA; cdr3_aa: CASSGRQMDDGYTF; cdr3_nt: TGTGCCAGCAGCGGCCGACAGATGGATGATGGCTACACCTTC
v_call: TRBV7-6; j_call: TRBJ2-5; d_call: NA; clone_size: NA; cdr3_aa: CASSLVRYSGPEGETQYF; cdr3_nt: TGTGCCAGCAGCTTAGTGAGGTATAGCGGTCCCGAGGGAGAGACCCAGTACTTC
v_call: TRBV13; j_call: TRBJ1-1; d_call: NA; clone_size: NA; cdr3_aa: CASSSGQTNTEAFF; cdr3_nt: TGTGCCAGCAGCTCTGGACAGACCAACACTGAAGCTTTCTTT
v_call: TRBV21-1; j_call: TRBJ1-1; d_call: NA; clone_size: NA; cdr3_aa: CASSKDWGLNTEAFF; cdr3_nt: TGTGCCAGCAGCAAAGATTGGGGGCTGAACACTGAAGCTTTCTTT
v_call: TRBV4-1; j_call: TRBJ1-1; d_call: TRBD1; clone_size: NA; cdr3_aa: CASSRSRDREAFF; cdr3_nt: TGCGCCAGCAGCCGGAGCCGGGACAGGGAAGCTTTCTTT
v_call: TRBV9; j_call: TRBJ1-2; d_call: TRBD1; clone_size: NA; cdr3_aa: CASSDTHRGQGYTF; cdr3_nt: TGTGCCAGCAGCGACACTCACAGGGGGCAAGGCTACACCTTC
v_call: TRBV27; j_call: TRBJ1-5; d_call: NA; clone_size: NA; cdr3_aa: CASSVQSSNQPQHF; cdr3_nt: TGTGCCAGCAGTGTACAGAGTAGCAATCAGCCCCAGCATTTT